One and the same sample provided the 18 T cell receptor beta chains below, sequenced in a study of cytomegalovirus exposure and HLA in healthy donors. PCR used 60 Vbeta primers and 13 Jbeta primers. The data were produced by immunoSEQ multiplex PCR, yet TCRdb's version contains in-frame clones alone and is incomplete. The sample has about 140,000 clones; around four fifths are singletons. The sample taken for sequencing was PBMCs. The receptor set was obtained from a woman in her thirties or forties in good health and CMV-seronegative.

The chain uses TRBV5-6 and TRBJ2-3, with 9 nucleotides matching TRBD2. Losses at the gene ends were 0 bases for V and 3 bases for J; bases not matched to a gene: 5. This CDR3 contains 16 residues. Germline V gene sequence: CDR1 SGHDT, CDR2 YYEEEE. The CDR3 spells CASSLEIAGETDTQYF. The CDR3 coding sequence is TGTGCCAGCAGCTTGGAAATAGCGGGAGAAACAGATACGCAGTATTTT.

Remarks on this clone: This same CDR3 is encoded by further DNA sequences in the sample. V and J are TRBV5-1 and TRBJ2-5; the D gene is possibly TRBD1 (6 bases). The V end lost 4 bases, the J end lost 3 bases, and 10 bases lay between the germline ends. The V gene's germline CDR1 is SGHRS and CDR2 YFSETQ. The CDR3 is 13 residues long. The CDR3 spells CASSLQGEETQYF. The CDR3 nucleotides read TGCGCCAGCAGCCTACAGGGTGAAGAGACCCAGTACTTC.

The gene calls are TRBV28 and TRBJ1-1; D is perhaps TRBD1 (5 bases). The CDR3 runs to 15 residues. Trimming took off 5 bases at V and 10 bases at J, with 23 bases between the two ends. CDR1 is MDHEN, CDR2 SYDVKM, per germline. CDR3 sequence (DNA): TGTGCCAGCAGTCTCTTGGGTGGGGCCGATATGGGAGCTTTCTTT. It encodes CASSLLGGADMGAFF. Complete variable domain (other parts from reference TRBV28 and TRBJ1-1): DVKVTQSSRYLVKRTGEKVFLECVQDMDHENMFWYRQDPGLGLRLIYFSYDVKMKEKGDIPEGYSVSREKKERFSLILESASTNQTSMYLCASSLLGGADMGAFFGQGTRLTVV.

The rearrangement joins TRBV5-6 to TRBJ2-5; weak D call: TRBD1 (6 bases). With 1 base removed from V and 1 base from J, the gap between germline ends came to 8 bases. Germline CDR1 is SGHDT and CDR2 is YYEEEE. CDR3 length equals 14 residues. For the CDR3, the DNA is TGTGCCAGCAGCTTGAACAGGGTCCAAGAGACCCAGTACTTC. Translated: CASSLNRVQETQYF. The entire variable domain, with the rest obtained from reference TRBV5-6 and TRBJ2-5, is as follows: DAGVTQSPTHLIKTRGQQVTLRCSPKSGHDTVSWYQQALGQGPQFIFQYYEEEERQRGNFPDRFSGHQFPNYSSELNVNALLLGDSALYLCASSLNRVQETQYFGPGTRLLVL.

This sequence joins TRBV7-2 and TRBJ2-7; possible D gene TRBD2, 6 bases. The V end was cut by 1 base, the J end by 4 bases, with 14 bases between. The CDR3 contains 15 residues. CDR1 is SGHTA, CDR2 FQGNSA, per germline. The CDR3 nucleotides are TGTGCCAGCAGCTTAGGGGCTGAACGGGGGTACGAGCAGTACTTC. Translated: CASSLGAERGYEQYF.

The V and J genes are TRBV18 and TRBJ2-2; TRBD1 is a possible D gene (6 bases). CDR1 KGHSH and CDR2 LQKENI come from the germline V gene. Trimming left V 8 bases short and J 3 bases short, with 13 bases between. The CDR3 extends over 14 amino acids. The CDR3, as DNA: TGTGCCAGCCGCCCGGGACACCACACCGGGGAGCTGTTTTTT. Protein product: CASRPGHHTGELFF.

The chain joins TRBV7-3 to TRBJ1-2; 7 bases match TRBD1. The germline gives CDR1 SGHTA, CDR2 FQGTGA. The length of the CDR3 is 15 residues. J gave up 8 bases and V 0 bases, and 9 bases lay outside the gene matches. The CDR3: CASSLTGAGGLGYTF. Here the CDR3 DNA reads TGTGCCAGCAGCTTAACGGGGGCAGGGGGGCTAGGCTACACCTTC.

The chain is built from TRBV28 and TRBJ2-5, with D possibly matching TRBD2 (5 bases). The J call may be mistaken, given a closer DNA end match to TRBJ2-7. The V gene's germline CDR1 is MDHEN and CDR2 SYDVKM. The CDR3 loop spans 13 amino acids. The CDR3 is CAGKRVGTYEQYF. DNA for the CDR3: TGTGCCGGGAAGAGGGTGGGAACCTACGAGCAGTACTTC.

J is TRBJ1-1 and V is TRBV18; no reliable D call. Germline loops: CDR1 KGHSH, CDR2 LQKENI. The CDR3 runs 14 residues. The germline V and J ends were trimmed by 3 bases and 0 bases, with 8 bases remaining between them. The CDR3 protein is CASSPQKMNTEAFF. CDR3 sequence (DNA): TGTGCCAGCTCACCCCAGAAAATGAACACTGAAGCTTTCTTT.

The V call is TRBV27, the J call TRBJ2-7; 15 bases match TRBD2. The CDR3 extends over 15 amino acids. Unmatched junction bases numbered 5, after V lost 9 bases and J lost 2 bases. The germline CDR1 and CDR2 sequences are MNHEY and SMNVEV (reference sequence). The CDR3 loop reads CASGLAGGKAYEQYF. The CDR3 DNA follows: TGTGCCAGTGGACTAGCGGGGGGGAAGGCCTACGAGCAGTACTTC.

A few counts support this clone. The V and J genes are TRBV11-3 and TRBJ1-2, with 7 positions matching TRBD1. Germline trimming cut 0 bases from V and 0 bases from J; bases unmatched to any gene: 7. Germline loops: CDR1 SGHNT, CDR2 YENEEA. CDR3 size: 17 residues. The CDR3 here is CASSLEPGGGPNYGYTF. CDR3 sequence (DNA): TGTGCCAGCAGCTTAGAGCCAGGGGGTGGTCCTAACTATGGCTACACCTTC.

The CDR3 nucleotides are TGCGCCAGCACCGGGGTTTCCCGGGAGCAGTACTTC. It yields the protein CASTGVSREQYF. The chain combines TRBV5-1 with TRBJ2-7; D is perhaps TRBD2 (5 bases). Trimming took 6 bases from V and 7 from J, leaving 14 bases between them. The CDR3 has 12 amino acids. The germline gives CDR1 SGHRS, CDR2 YFSETQ. Looking up the rest from reference TRBV5-1 and TRBJ2-7 gives the full variable domain: KAGVTQTPRYLIKTRGQQVTLSCSPISGHRSVSWYQQTPGQGLQFLFEYFSETQRNKGNFPGRFSGRQFSNSRSEMNVSTLELGDSALYLCASTGVSREQYFGPGTRLTVT.

V and J are TRBV7-9 and TRBJ2-7; 7 bases are a match to TRBD1. Trimming took 2 bases from V and 0 from J; bases not matched to a gene: 10. The CDR3 length is 17 residues. Germline CDR1 SEHNR, CDR2 FQNEAQ (reference sequence). The CDR3 coding sequence is TGTGCCAGCAGCTTACCCCCCGACAGGGCCTTCTCCTACGAGCAGTACTTC. It translates to CASSLPPDRAFSYEQYF. Full variable domain (remainder filled in from reference TRBV7-9 and TRBJ2-7): DTGVSQNPRHKITKRGQNVTFRCDPISEHNRLYWYRQTLGQGPEFLTYFQNEAQLEKSRLLSDRFSAERPKGSFSTLEIQRTEQGDSAMYLCASSLPPDRAFSYEQYFGPGTRLTVT.

The chain joins TRBV10-3 to TRBJ2-2; the D gene is possibly TRBD1 (6 bases). Germline V gene data show CDR1 as ENHRY and CDR2 as SYGVKD. Trimming left V 8 bases short and J 6 bases short, with 16 bases between. This CDR3 spans 14 amino acids. The CDR3 sequence: CAIGGRAGPGELFF. DNA for the CDR3: TGTGCCATCGGGGGCAGGGCAGGCCCCGGGGAGCTGTTTTTT.

The chain has TRBV9 and TRBJ1-1, with no clear D. The CDR3 loop spans 12 amino acids. From germline, CDR1 is SGDLS and CDR2 YYNGEE. With 4 bases removed from V and 1 base from J, the gap between germline ends came to 5 bases. CDR3 nucleotides: TGTGCCAGCAGCAACAGGAACACTGAAGCTTTCTTT. It codes for CASSNRNTEAFF.

V and J are TRBV7-9 and TRBJ2-7; D might be TRBD2 (5 bases). The CDR3 runs 14 residues. CDR1 SEHNR and CDR2 FQNEAQ come from the germline V gene (reference sequence). The germline V and J ends were trimmed by 5 bases and 7 bases, with 18 bases remaining between them. DNA for the CDR3: TGTGCCAGCAGCAAACCGGGATCCCCCCTAGAGCAGTACTTC. This translates into CASSKPGSPLEQYF.

The gene calls are TRBV7-8 and TRBJ1-6; 8 positions agree with TRBD1. Germline CDR1 and CDR2: SGHVS and FQNEAQ. CDR3 size: 15 residues. V shed 6 bases, J shed 9 bases, and the junction held 10 bases outside the gene matches. CDR3 nucleotide sequence: TGTGCCAGCAGACTCCGGACAGGGAGGATTTCACCCCTCCACTTT. The encoded protein is CASRLRTGRISPLHF.

This clone has a single count. A junction boundary mismatches the germline segment, possibly from a read error. The same CDR3 arises from other DNA sequences in this sample as well. This sequence joins TRBV7-9 and TRBJ1-1; D perhaps matches TRBD1 (6 bases). The CDR3 runs 15 residues. Per germline, CDR1 SEHNR and CDR2 FQNEAQ (reference sequence). DNA for the CDR3: TGTGCCAGCAGCCCCAGGGGCGGAAGGAACGCTGAAGCTTTTTTT. Translation: CASSPRGGRNAEAFF.